Presented here are 27 T cell receptor beta chains from one specimen sequenced in a study of blood T cell repertoires in COVID-19. The assay was immunoSEQ multiplex PCR, and TCRdb's table has in-frame clones only and misses some. The data contain some 150,000 clones, around 84% of them singletons. Material for sequencing was peripheral blood. These receptors originate from a woman between 55 and 75 years old with acute or convalescent COVID-19.

The rearrangement uses TRBV11-3 and TRBJ1-1; D gene uncertain. This CDR3 has 15 amino acids. Germline values: CDR1 SGHNT, CDR2 YENEEA. The germline V and J ends were trimmed by 1 base and 5 bases, with 14 bases remaining between them. CDR3 region: CASSLVSRSGTEAFF. As DNA, the CDR3 is TGTGCCAGCAGCTTAGTGAGCAGGTCCGGAACTGAAGCTTTCTTT.

The CDR3 DNA follows: TGCGCCAGCAGCCGACTCAGGGGGCACGAGCAGTACTTC. This sequence encodes CASSRLRGHEQYF. The V and J genes are TRBV4-1 and TRBJ2-7; TRBD1 matches 8 bases. V lost 4 bases to trimming and J lost 5 bases; unmatched junction nucleotides: 4. This CDR3 has 13 residues. In germline, CDR1 is MGHRA, CDR2 YSYEKL.

This sequence joins TRBV25-1 and TRBJ2-1; D possibly corresponds to TRBD2 (5 bases). CDR1 is MGHDK and CDR2 is SYGVNS in the germline V gene. V lost 2 bases and J 2 bases, leaving 13 bases between the germline ends. CDR3 length: 16 residues. The CDR3 sequence is CASSERGGGPYNEQFF. The CDR3 DNA reads TGTGCCAGCAGTGAACGCGGCGGAGGACCCTACAATGAGCAGTTCTTC.

This clone appeared a single time. The rearrangement uses TRBV7-9 and TRBJ1-1; the D gene is possibly TRBD1 (5 bases). CDR3 size: 15 residues. V gave up 6 bases and J gave up 1 base, with 15 bases separating them. The germline V gene has CDR1 SEHNR and CDR2 FQNEAQ (reference sequence). The CDR3 coding sequence is TGTGCCAGCAGATCGTGGGGCAGGGAGAACACTGAAGCTTTCTTT. It encodes CASRSWGRENTEAFF.

The rearrangement joins TRBV27 to TRBJ2-1, with TRBD2 identical over 8 bases. This CDR3 has 14 residues. Germline CDR1 reads MNHEY; CDR2 reads SMNVEV (reference sequence). J lost 6 bases, V lost 8 bases, and 9 bases had no gene match. The CDR3 region is CASQAGGSSNEQFF. The CDR3 nucleotides are TGTGCCAGCCAGGCGGGGGGATCGAGCAATGAGCAGTTCTTC.

This rearrangement joins TRBV23-1 to TRBJ2-7; D is perhaps TRBD2 (5 bases). TRBV23-1 is known as an ORF, though its function is uncertain. The CDR3 contains 16 residues. V was shortened by 4 bases and J by 3 bases, with 19 bases between the two germline ends. The CDR3 bases are TGCGCCAGCAGTCTCGCTCGAGGGAAGCTCTTCTACGAGCAGTACTTC. Its translation is CASSLARGKLFYEQYF.

The genes are TRBV28 and TRBJ2-3; TRBD1 might be the D (6 bases). Trimming shortened V by 7 bases and J by 11 bases, and 16 bases separated the two germline ends. CDR3 length: 12 amino acids. Germline V gene sequence: CDR1 MDHEN, CDR2 SYDVKM. The CDR3 loop reads CASTSQGSLQYF. CDR3 DNA: TGTGCCAGCACTTCGCAGGGGTCCTTGCAGTATTTT.

The chain uses TRBV6-5 and TRBJ1-1; unclear D gene. This CDR3 spans 15 amino acids. The V and J ends lost 2 bases and 8 bases respectively, with 18 bases between them. Germline lookup yields CDR1 MNHEY and CDR2 SVGAGI. CDR3 loop: CASSYGNDGLGEAFF. DNA for the CDR3: TGTGCCAGCAGTTACGGAAACGACGGACTCGGAGAAGCTTTCTTT.

The chain combines TRBV4-3 with TRBJ2-7, with D possibly being TRBD2 (6 bases). V dropped 1 base and J dropped 9 bases, with 22 bases sitting between them. CDR3 length: 16 amino acids. The germline V gene encodes CDR1 LGHNA and CDR2 YSLEER. CDR3 loop: CASSQAHRAGQTRQYF. The CDR3 DNA sequence: TGCGCCAGCAGCCAAGCTCATCGAGCGGGCCAAACCCGGCAGTACTTC.

This clone was seen a handful of times. This chain joins TRBV5-5 and TRBJ2-3; TRBD1 agrees at 7 bases. CDR1 and CDR2 from the germline V gene are SGHKS and YYEKEE (reference sequence). There are 16 residues in the CDR3. V was clipped by 3 bases and J by 4 bases; unmatched bases: 11. CDR3 in DNA: TGTGCCAGCAGCTGGCGGACAGGTCAGGCTGCAGATACGCAGTATTTT. Translated, it gives CASSWRTGQAADTQYF.

This rearrangement joins TRBV15 to TRBJ2-3; TRBD2 might be the D (6 bases). The CDR3 is made up of 17 amino acids. V lost 0 bases, J lost 8 bases, and 21 bases lay in between. In germline, CDR1 is LNHNV, CDR2 YYDKDF (reference sequence). CDR3 loop: CATSRDRRAGMTTTQYF. CDR3 sequence (DNA): TGTGCCACCAGCAGAGATCGGCGGGCGGGGATGACTACTACGCAGTATTTT.

The genes are TRBV7-2 and TRBJ2-1; 7 positions agree with TRBD2. With 5 bases clipped from V and 1 base from J, the junction kept 11 bases outside the gene matches. Germline assignment: CDR1 SGHTA and CDR2 FQGNSA. The CDR3 loop spans 17 amino acids. This CDR3 reads CASSTPPGGRSYNEQFF. The DNA of the CDR3 is TGTGCCAGCAGCACGCCTCCGGGGGGACGATCCTACAATGAGCAGTTCTTC.

CDR3 loop: CASSSGTGRNEQYF. CDR3 nucleotide sequence: TGTGCCAGTAGTTCCGGGACAGGGCGCAACGAGCAGTACTTC. J is TRBJ2-7 and V is TRBV19; the match to TRBD1 covers 9 bases. The V gene's germline CDR1 is LNHDA and CDR2 SQIVND (reference sequence). The J segment lost 5 bases and the V segment lost 5 bases, leaving 7 bases of the junction unmatched. The CDR3 consists of 14 residues.

The chain recombines TRBV5-1 with TRBJ2-5, with TRBD2 matching 9 bases. Trimming took 0 bases from V and 4 from J; bases not matched to a gene: 7. The germline V gene encodes CDR1 SGHRS and CDR2 YFSETQ. CDR3 length equals 16 residues. CDR3 sequence reads: CASSLASAGGRETQYF. The CDR3 region has the DNA TGCGCCAGCAGCTTGGCGTCTGCGGGGGGGAGAGAGACCCAGTACTTC.

This clone was recorded only once. The chain employs TRBV7-6 and TRBJ2-2, with 8 positions matching TRBD1. There are 15 residues in the CDR3. The germline CDR1 and CDR2 sequences are SGHVS and FNYEAQ. With V trimmed by 5 bases and J by 5 bases, 7 bases remained unmatched. The CDR3, as DNA: TGTGCCAGCAGCCCGGAGGGACAGGCGACCGGGGAGCTGTTTTTT. Amino acid sequence: CASSPEGQATGELFF.

The V and J genes are TRBV6-2 or TRBV6-3 and TRBJ2-1, with 11 bases fitting TRBD2. The CDR3 runs 19 residues. CDR1 MNHEY and CDR2 SVGEGT come from the germline V gene. With 2 bases clipped from V and 0 bases from J, the junction kept 9 bases outside the gene matches. For the CDR3, the DNA is TGTGCCAGCAGTTACGTAGCGGGGGGGCCGACGAGCTCCTACAATGAGCAGTTCTTC. This sequence encodes CASSYVAGGPTSSYNEQFF.

The chain has TRBV19 and TRBJ2-3; TRBD2 matches 11 bases. CDR1 LNHDA and CDR2 SQIVND come from the germline V gene (reference sequence). The CDR3 is 17 amino acids. The V and J ends lost 5 bases and 1 base, in that order; junction bases with no gene match: 8. Written as DNA, the CDR3 is TGTGCCAGTAGTCGGTCTAGCGGGGGGCTGGGCACAGATACGCAGTATTTT. It is translated as CASSRSSGGLGTDTQYF. Based on the CDR3 plus reference TRBV19 and TRBJ2-3, the full variable domain is DGGITQSPKYLFRKEGQNVTLSCEQNLNHDAMYWYRQDPGQGLRLIYYSQIVNDFQKGDIAEGYSVSREKKESFPLTVTSAQKNPTAFYLCASSRSSGGLGTDTQYFGPGTRLTVL.

The genes are TRBV6-5 and TRBJ1-6, with D tentatively TRBD1 (5 bases). This CDR3 comprises 13 residues. Trimming pared 7 bases from V and 6 bases from J, leaving 10 bases between. CDR1 and CDR2 from the germline V gene are MNHEY and SVGAGI. The CDR3 DNA reads as TGTGCCAGCACCCTAGGGGCTAATTCACCCCTCCACTTT. Translation: CASTLGANSPLHF.

The chain couples TRBV19 to TRBJ1-1; D ambiguous. CDR3 length equals 14 residues. Trimming removed 1 base from V and 5 bases from J, with 11 bases in between. CDR1 and CDR2 (germline): LNHDA, SQIVND (reference sequence). In DNA form, the CDR3 reads TGTGCCAGTAGTATAGGAGGAGTTCGGACTGAAGCTTTCTTT. As protein: CASSIGGVRTEAFF.

This clone has only one observation. The J gene is TRBJ1-1, the V gene TRBV24-1; D uncertain. V was pared by 2 bases and J by 3 bases, with 15 bases between. The CDR3 has 16 amino acids. Germline V gene data show CDR1 as KGHDR and CDR2 as SFDVKD. The CDR3 sequence is CATSDSPTGRDTEAFF. The CDR3 nucleotides read TGTGCCACCAGTGATTCGCCCACGGGTCGGGACACTGAAGCTTTCTTT.

Notes on this clone: One end of the junction fails to match germline, which may point to a read error. The gene calls are TRBV7-7 and TRBJ2-3, with 9 bases that match TRBD1. The CDR3 is 14 residues long. Germline CDR1 SSHAT, CDR2 FNYEAQ (reference sequence). The CDR3 sequence: CASSLETGGDTQYF. The CDR3 DNA is TGTGCTAGCAGCTTAGAGACAGGGGGAGATACGCAGTATTTT.

The genes are TRBV14 and TRBJ2-7; perhaps TRBD1 as D (6 bases). The germline CDR1 and CDR2 sequences are SGHDN and FVKESK. Trimming removed 0 bases at V and 2 bases at J, with 11 bases between. This CDR3 contains 15 residues. The DNA of the CDR3 is TGTGCCAGCAGCCAAGATCGGGACATAACCTACGAGCAGTACTTC. This codes for CASSQDRDITYEQYF.

The V call is TRBV6-5, the J call TRBJ2-7; TRBD1 might be the D (6 bases). The CDR3 spans 13 residues. V was pared by 2 bases and J by 3 bases, with 8 bases between. The germline V gene encodes CDR1 MNHEY and CDR2 SVGAGI. CDR3 protein: CASSYMTGYEQYF. CDR3 sequence (DNA): TGTGCCAGCAGTTACATGACAGGCTACGAGCAGTACTTC.

The CDR3 is CASSQDTTGEDTEAFF. Here the CDR3 DNA reads TGTGCCAGCAGCCAAGATACAACAGGGGAGGACACTGAAGCTTTCTTT. The chain carries TRBV3-1 (or the pseudogene TRBV3-2) and TRBJ1-1; 7 nucleotides line up with TRBD1. The CDR3 covers 16 residues. CDR1 and CDR2 from the germline V gene are LGHDT and YNNKEL (reference sequence). Unmatched junction bases numbered 7, after V lost 0 bases and J lost 3 bases.

The rearrangement links TRBV5-4 to TRBJ1-1, with D possibly being TRBD1 (5 bases). The CDR3 extends over 16 amino acids. Deletions cut 4 bases from V and 0 bases from J, with 16 bases between. CDR1 SGHNT and CDR2 YYREEE come from the germline V gene (reference sequence). Here the CDR3 reads CASSRGGTNLNTEAFF. In DNA, the CDR3 is TGTGCCAGCAGCCGGGGGGGGACTAACTTGAACACTGAAGCTTTCTTT.

J is TRBJ2-4 and V is TRBV11-2, with D perhaps matching TRBD1 (6 bases). Germline values: CDR1 SGHAT, CDR2 FQNNGV. Deletions cut 6 bases from V and 2 bases from J, with 11 bases between. The CDR3 has 14 residues. The CDR3 here is CASSYGQSKNIQYF. CDR3 sequence (DNA): TGTGCCAGCAGTTACGGACAGTCCAAAAACATTCAGTACTTC.

J is TRBJ2-7 and V is TRBV27, with a weak D call TRBD1 (6 bases). Germline CDR1 MNHEY, CDR2 SMNVEV (reference sequence). This CDR3 spans 16 amino acids. Trimming removed 4 bases from V and 0 bases from J, with 16 bases in between. The CDR3 spells CASSSAGQTTSYEQYF. The CDR3 bases are TGTGCCAGCAGTTCGGCCGGACAGACTACCTCCTACGAGCAGTACTTC.